These 25 T cell receptor beta chains were sequenced from one sample in a study of blood T cell repertoires in COVID-19. The assay was immunoSEQ multiplex PCR, and TCRdb's table has in-frame clones only and misses some. The sample shows 100,000 or so clones, 70% to 80% of them seen only once. The sample taken for sequencing was peripheral blood. Source of these receptors: a man in his 70s with active or convalescent COVID-19.

This rearrangement joins TRBV3-1 (or the pseudogene TRBV3-2) to TRBJ1-1; TRBD1 is a possible D gene (6 bases). V gave up 3 bases and J gave up 11 bases, with 16 bases separating them. The CDR3 runs 13 residues. Germline loops: CDR1 LGHDT, CDR2 YNNKEL (reference sequence). As DNA, the CDR3 is TGTGCCAGCAGCCAGCAGGTTAAGGGGGGGGCTTTCTTT. Translation gives CASSQQVKGGAFF.

The V gene is TRBV19, the J gene TRBJ2-1; possibly TRBD1 for D (6 bases). Germline CDR1 and CDR2: LNHDA and SQIVND (reference sequence). The CDR3 is made up of 16 amino acids. V dropped 0 bases and J dropped 0 bases, with 9 bases sitting between them. CDR3: CASSIEGQSSYNEQFF. The CDR3, as DNA: TGTGCCAGTAGTATAGAAGGACAGAGCTCCTACAATGAGCAGTTCTTC.

In DNA, the CDR3 is TGCGCCAGCAGCAGGGAAGGGGTGAACACCGGGGAGCTGTTTTTT. Its translation: CASSREGVNTGELFF. The rearrangement links TRBV5-1 to TRBJ2-2; D may be TRBD1 (5 bases). The germline V gene encodes CDR1 SGHRS and CDR2 YFSETQ. The germline V and J ends were trimmed by 4 bases and 1 base, with 11 bases remaining between them. The CDR3 length is 15 residues.

With regard to this clone: This sample also contains other DNA sequences that code for the same CDR3. The V gene is TRBV18, the J gene TRBJ1-1, with D perhaps TRBD1 (6 bases). This CDR3 is built from 13 residues. V shed 6 bases and J shed 3 bases, with 11 bases lying between them. Germline CDR1 and CDR2: KGHSH and LQKENI. Here the CDR3 DNA reads TGTGCCAGCTCGCCTGGACAGCACACTGAAGCTTTCTTT. Residues: CASSPGQHTEAFF.

J is TRBJ1-2 and V is TRBV2, with D possibly being TRBD1 (5 bases). The germline V and J ends were trimmed by 2 bases and 1 base, with 5 bases remaining between them. The CDR3 loop spans 13 amino acids. The germline CDR1 and CDR2 sequences are SNHLY and FYNNEI. DNA for the CDR3: TGTGCCAGCAGTGAACAGGGTAACTATGGCTACACCTTC. This encodes CASSEQGNYGYTF. Drawing the rest from reference TRBV2 and TRBJ1-2, the complete variable domain is EPEVTQTPSHQVTQMGQEVILRCVPISNHLYFYWYRQILGQKVEFLVSFYNNEISEKSEIFDDQFSVERPDGSNFTLKIRSTKLEDSAMYFCASSEQGNYGYTFGSGTRLTVV.

The V gene is TRBV28, the J gene TRBJ2-2; D may be TRBD1 (5 bases). Germline V gives CDR1 MDHEN, CDR2 SYDVKM. Trimming removed 4 bases at V and 1 base at J, with 10 bases between. The CDR3 runs 15 residues. CDR3 in DNA: TGTGCCAGCAGTTCTGGACACCTGAACACCGGGGAGCTGTTTTTT. This translates into CASSSGHLNTGELFF.

V and J are TRBV24-1 and TRBJ2-6, with 8 positions matching TRBD1. Trimming took 4 bases from V and 3 from J; bases not matched to a gene: 4. CDR1 is KGHDR and CDR2 is SFDVKD in the germline V gene. CDR3 length: 16 amino acids. Here the CDR3 DNA reads TGTGCCACCAGTGACCCACAGGGGGATGGGGCCAACGTCCTGACTTTC. Protein sequence: CATSDPQGDGANVLTF.

This chain connects TRBV4-1 to TRBJ2-1; a possible D gene is TRBD2 (6 bases). Trimming took 4 bases from V and 0 from J, leaving 7 bases between them. The germline V gene encodes CDR1 MGHRA and CDR2 YSYEKL. CDR3 length equals 14 residues. In DNA, the CDR3 is TGCGCCAGCAGCCGGGACTCCTCCTACAATGAGCAGTTCTTC. Its translation is CASSRDSSYNEQFF.

The chain combines TRBV7-3 with TRBJ2-2; possible D gene TRBD1, 6 bases. The CDR3 length is 15 residues. Trimming took 5 bases from V and 1 from J, leaving 11 bases between them. Germline values: CDR1 SGHTA, CDR2 FQGTGA. CDR3 DNA: TGTGCCAGCAGCGCCGGGACATTGAACACCGGGGAGCTGTTTTTT. This encodes CASSAGTLNTGELFF.

This rearrangement joins TRBV19 to TRBJ1-3; D not certain. The ends were cut back, 3 bases at V and 3 bases at J, with 18 bases in the middle. CDR1 is LNHDA, CDR2 SQIVND, per germline (reference sequence). The CDR3 totals 17 residues. CDR3 region: CASSMGYARHGGNTIYF. The DNA of the CDR3 is TGTGCCAGTAGTATGGGCTACGCCAGGCACGGTGGAAACACCATATATTTT.

The chain recombines TRBV30 with TRBJ1-6; TRBD1 matches 11 bases. Germline trimming cut 5 bases from V and 2 bases from J; bases unmatched to any gene: 2. The CDR3 has 15 residues. CDR1 is GTSNPN, CDR2 SVGIG, per germline (reference sequence). Here the CDR3 reads CAWGDRGTYNSPLHF. CDR3 in DNA: TGTGCCTGGGGGGACAGGGGGACCTATAATTCACCCCTCCACTTT.

The chain uses TRBV30 and TRBJ1-4; 7 bases map to TRBD1. CDR1 is GTSNPN, CDR2 SVGIG, per germline (reference sequence). This CDR3 is built from 13 residues. Trimming cost V 1 base and J 7 bases; bases outside gene matches: 3. In DNA form, the CDR3 reads TGTGCCTGGAGTGGACAGGGTAGTGAAAAACTGTTTTTT. This encodes CAWSGQGSEKLFF. Full variable domain (missing parts from reference TRBV30 and TRBJ1-4): SQTIHQWPATLVQPVGSPLSLECTVEGTSNPNLYWYRQAAGRGLQLLFYSVGIGQISSEVPQNLSASRPQDRQFILSSKKLLLSDSGFYLCAWSGQGSEKLFFGSGTQLSVL.

The V call is TRBV7-8, the J call TRBJ1-2; 9 nucleotides match TRBD1. The ends lost 2 bases at V and 5 bases at J; junction bases unmatched: 3. Per the germline V gene, CDR1 is SGHVS and CDR2 is FQNEAQ. The CDR3 sequence is 14 residues long. The CDR3 nucleotides read TGTGCCAGCAGCTTAACTGACAGGGGGTATGGCTACACCTTC. Residues: CASSLTDRGYGYTF.

The chain recombines TRBV5-6 with TRBJ2-7; 8 positions agree with TRBD2. This CDR3 region has 15 residues. The ends lost 1 base at V and 3 bases at J; junction bases unmatched: 6. Germline loops: CDR1 SGHDT, CDR2 YYEEEE. CDR3 nucleotides: TGTGCCAGCAGCTTGCCGGGACTAGATAACTACGAGCAGTACTTC. Its translation: CASSLPGLDNYEQYF.

The chain is built from TRBV19 and TRBJ2-7; weak D call: TRBD1 (6 bases). The V gene's germline CDR1 is LNHDA and CDR2 SQIVND (reference sequence). The CDR3 has 15 residues. The V gene lost 5 bases and the J gene lost 0 bases, with 14 bases spanning the gap. CDR3 sequence reads: CASSRAGAVSYEQYF. The CDR3 nucleotides are TGTGCCAGTAGTCGGGCAGGGGCCGTCTCCTACGAGCAGTACTTC.

The rearrangement joins TRBV12-5 to TRBJ1-3; D is perhaps TRBD1 (5 bases). From germline, CDR1 is LGHNT and CDR2 FRNRAP. The CDR3 spans 16 residues. The V gene lost 0 bases and the J gene lost 0 bases, with 9 bases spanning the gap. CDR3 sequence: CASGLVQAYSGNTIYF. CDR3 coding DNA: TGTGCTAGTGGTTTGGTACAGGCCTACTCTGGAAACACCATATATTTT.

The CDR3 protein is CASSSGGRTEAFF. As DNA, the CDR3 is TGTGCCAGCAGTTCGGGAGGAAGGACTGAAGCTTTCTTT. V is TRBV28 and J is TRBJ1-1, with D unresolved. This CDR3 is built from 13 residues. Germline values: CDR1 MDHEN, CDR2 SYDVKM. Trimming stripped 4 bases from V and 5 bases from J, with 11 bases between.

This clone was observed a single time. The CDR3 reads CASSPGNANYGYTF. The DNA of the CDR3 is TGTGCCAGCAGCCCAGGGAACGCTAACTATGGCTACACCTTC. The chain combines TRBV6-5 with TRBJ1-2; possible D gene TRBD1, 5 bases. With 6 bases removed from V and 0 bases from J, the gap between germline ends came to 11 bases. In germline, CDR1 is MNHEY, CDR2 SVGAGI. This CDR3 is 14 amino acids long.

The rearrangement uses TRBV28 and TRBJ1-5; 7 nucleotides align to TRBD1. V lost 4 bases, J lost 3 bases, and 6 bases stayed unmatched. From germline, CDR1 is MDHEN and CDR2 SYDVKM. This CDR3 has 15 residues. This chain's CDR3 is CASSWTGGFNQPQHF. The CDR3 nucleotides read TGTGCCAGCAGTTGGACAGGTGGGTTCAATCAGCCCCAGCATTTT.

This clone appeared a single time. The V and J genes are TRBV25-1 and TRBJ1-3; D uncertain. The CDR3 totals 15 residues. In germline, CDR1 is MGHDK, CDR2 SYGVNS. V shed 5 bases and J shed 0 bases, with 11 bases lying between them. The CDR3 DNA is TGTGCCAGCAGTCCTACAGTGAGCTCTGGAAACACCATATATTTT. Translation gives CASSPTVSSGNTIYF.

The chain carries TRBV4-2 and TRBJ2-7; 8 bases agree with TRBD2. This CDR3 contains 17 residues. With V trimmed by 1 base and J by 0 bases, 8 bases remained unmatched. Germline CDR1 and CDR2: LGHNA and YNFKEQ. CDR3 residues: CASSQGSTSDHSYEQYF. The CDR3 nucleotides are TGTGCCAGCAGCCAAGGTTCGACTAGCGACCACTCCTACGAGCAGTACTTC.

Written as DNA, the CDR3 is TGTGCCAGCAGCGGAGGGGGGGCGAACACCGGGGAGCTGTTTTTT. Amino acid sequence: CASSGGGANTGELFF. The chain carries TRBV9 and TRBJ2-2, with D maybe TRBD2 (7 bases). The length of the CDR3 is 15 residues. V was clipped by 3 bases and J by 0 bases, with 9 bases between them. From germline, CDR1 is SGDLS and CDR2 YYNGEE.

V is TRBV30 and J is TRBJ2-6, with 8 positions matching TRBD2. CDR3 size: 16 residues. Per the germline V gene, CDR1 is GTSNPN and CDR2 is SVGIG (reference sequence). Trimming at V came to 8 bases and at J to 0 bases, leaving 9 bases not matched to a gene. This CDR3 is CAASGGSYSGANVLTF. The DNA for the CDR3 is TGTGCCGCAAGCGGGGGTTCCTACTCTGGGGCCAACGTCCTGACTTTC.

V and J are TRBV7-9 and TRBJ1-6; a possible D gene is TRBD1 (6 bases). CDR3 length equals 14 residues. Trimming took off 5 bases at V and 4 bases at J, with 9 bases between the two ends. Germline values: CDR1 SEHNR, CDR2 FQNEAQ (reference sequence). CDR3 in DNA: TGTGCCAGCAGCATGACAGGATATAATTCACCCCTCCACTTT. This sequence encodes CASSMTGYNSPLHF.

In DNA form, the CDR3 reads TGTGCCAGCAGCCCCCGGCGGAATTCACCCCTCCACTTT. Its protein product is CASSPRRNSPLHF. V gene TRBV7-6 combines with J gene TRBJ1-6; no reliable D call. The V gene lost 5 bases and the J gene lost 7 bases, with 9 bases spanning the gap. The CDR3 length is 13 residues. The germline gives CDR1 SGHVS, CDR2 FNYEAQ.